These 12 T cell receptor beta chains originate from one sample sequenced in a study of shared clonotypes between healthy human individuals. The table came from immunoSEQ multiplex PCR; TCRdb's copy has only in-frame clones and leaves some out. The data contain about 1.1 million clones, 75% to 85% of them singletons. The sequencing input was memory CD4+ T cells from PBMCs. The subset is: CD45RA-negative fraction. The receptors shown here come from a man aged 18 to 30 in good health. Some clones in this sample may be carry-over from other donors' samples.

The chain couples TRBV5-5 to TRBJ1-2, with D tentatively TRBD1 (6 bases). V dropped 6 bases and J dropped 5 bases, with 11 bases sitting between them. This CDR3 contains 12 residues. Germline V gene data show CDR1 as SGHKS and CDR2 as YYEKEE (reference sequence). CDR3 sequence reads: CASTIQGYGYTF. The DNA for the CDR3 is TGTGCCAGCACCATACAGGGTTATGGCTACACCTTC.

The chain joins TRBV4-1 to TRBJ2-3; either TRBD1 or TRBD2 may fit D (5 bases each). The CDR3 consists of 13 residues. Trimming took 2 bases from V and 5 from J, leaving 8 bases between them. Germline V gene sequence: CDR1 MGHRA, CDR2 YSYEKL. CDR3 amino acids: CASSQLGVDTQYF. As DNA, the CDR3 is TGCGCCAGCAGCCAATTGGGGGTAGATACGCAGTATTTT.

This chain links TRBV29-1 with TRBJ1-2, with 8 bases that match TRBD1. This CDR3 region has 12 residues. Unmatched junction bases numbered 7, after V lost 6 bases and J lost 7 bases. Per the germline V gene, CDR1 is SQVTM and CDR2 is ANQGSEA. CDR3 sequence (DNA): TGCAGCGTGGACAGGGAGGATCGTGGCTACACCTTC. It is translated as CSVDREDRGYTF.

The chain has TRBV5-8 and TRBJ2-5, with D possibly being TRBD1 (5 bases). V lost 0 bases and J 4 bases, leaving 10 bases between the germline ends. The CDR3 runs to 14 residues. The germline gives CDR1 SGHTS, CDR2 YDEGEE. The CDR3 protein is CASSLDRQRETQYF. DNA for the CDR3: TGTGCCAGCAGCTTGGATCGACAGAGAGAGACCCAGTACTTC.

The chain is built from TRBV28 and TRBJ1-5; D is perhaps TRBD1 (6 bases). This CDR3 spans 15 amino acids. The germline CDR1 and CDR2 sequences are MDHEN and SYDVKM. V lost 5 bases and J lost 3, with 14 bases in between. The CDR3 region is CASSPPDRFNQPQHF. As DNA, the CDR3 is TGTGCCAGCAGTCCCCCGGACAGATTCAATCAGCCCCAGCATTTT.

The chain links TRBV14 to TRBJ1-2; D is undetermined. The CDR3 is 14 amino acids. Trimming took off 1 base at V and 8 bases at J, with 14 bases between the two ends. From germline, CDR1 is SGHDN and CDR2 FVKESK. As DNA, the CDR3 is TGTGCCAGCAGCCAAGGAAGGCAGGAAGTCGGCTACACCTTC. Its protein is CASSQGRQEVGYTF. Full variable domain (missing parts from reference TRBV14 and TRBJ1-2): EAGVTQFPSHSVIEKGQTVTLRCDPISGHDNLYWYRRVMGKEIKFLLHFVKESKQDESGMPNNRFLAERTGGTYSTLKVQPAELEDSGVYFCASSQGRQEVGYTFGSGTRLTVV.

The gene calls are TRBV5-8 and TRBJ2-3, with 8 bases matching TRBD2. V lost 4 bases, J lost 2 bases, and 6 bases stayed unmatched. The CDR3 runs to 15 residues. From germline, CDR1 is SGHTS and CDR2 YDEGEE. The CDR3 sequence: CASSQGGGLTDTQYF. For the CDR3, the DNA is TGTGCCAGCAGCCAGGGCGGGGGGCTCACAGATACGCAGTATTTT. Filled out from reference TRBV5-8 and TRBJ2-3, the complete variable domain reads EAGVTQSPTHLIKTRGQQATLRCSPISGHTSVYWYQQALGLGLQFLLWYDEGEERNRGNFPPRFSGRQFPNYSSELNVNALELEDSALYLCASSQGGGLTDTQYFGPGTRLTVL.

Written as DNA, the CDR3 is TGTGCCTGCCCCTCTGTCGGGGACGAGCAGTACTTC. As protein: CACPSVGDEQYF. This chain connects TRBV30 to TRBJ2-7, with D possibly being TRBD2 (5 bases). Germline lookup yields CDR1 GTSNPN and CDR2 SVGIG (reference sequence). V dropped 6 bases and J dropped 5 bases, with 14 bases sitting between them. The CDR3 loop spans 12 amino acids.

The chain recombines TRBV6-6 with TRBJ2-7; the match to TRBD2 covers 14 bases. The trim removed 2 bases at V and 6 bases at J, leaving 3 bases unmatched. This CDR3 comprises 15 residues. CDR1 is MNHNY, CDR2 SVGAGI, per germline (reference sequence). CDR3 bases: TGTGCCAGCAGTTACGGGACTAGCGGGAGAACCGAGCAGTACTTC. Amino acid sequence: CASSYGTSGRTEQYF.

This clone was observed once. The gene calls are TRBV11-3 and TRBJ2-1; D possibly corresponds to TRBD1 (5 bases). Germline values: CDR1 SGHNT, CDR2 YENEEA. Trimming cost V 5 bases and J 3 bases, with 14 bases left between them. This CDR3 is 15 amino acids long. The CDR3 spells CASSPKGQNYNEQFF. In nucleotides, the CDR3 is TGTGCCAGCAGCCCAAAGGGGCAGAACTACAATGAGCAGTTCTTC.

This clone was found a few times. This probably arose from a read error, given a far larger clone one base away. The chain combines TRBV29-1 with TRBJ1-1, with unresolved D. CDR1 is SQVTM, CDR2 ANQGSEA, per germline. V gave up 7 bases and J gave up 1 base, with 10 bases separating them. CDR3 size: 12 residues. Here the CDR3 DNA reads TGCAGCGCTACGTCCGGGAACACTGAAGCTTTCTTT. Protein product: CSATSGNTEAFF.

The CDR3 sequence is CASSLGPGRNAGELFF. CDR3 coding DNA: TGTGCCAGCAGCTTGGGCCCAGGGCGAAACGCCGGGGAGCTGTTTTTT. This chain joins TRBV5-6 and TRBJ2-2; D is perhaps TRBD1 (5 bases). Germline loops: CDR1 SGHDT, CDR2 YYEEEE. V gave up 0 bases and J gave up 6 bases, with 15 bases separating them. There are 16 residues in the CDR3. The full variable domain, completed using reference TRBV5-6 and TRBJ2-2, is DAGVTQSPTHLIKTRGQQVTLRCSPKSGHDTVSWYQQALGQGPQFIFQYYEEEERQRGNFPDRFSGHQFPNYSSELNVNALLLGDSALYLCASSLGPGRNAGELFFGEGSRLTVL.